This TCR beta chain was profiled in a study of preoperative IRX-2 immunotherapy in early breast cancer. Germline CDR1 MNHEY, CDR2 SVGAGI. The CDR3 spans 16 residues. V lost 0 bases and J lost 8, with 16 bases in between. Assay: immunoSEQ multiplex PCR; the TCRdb copy retains only in-frame clones and omits some. The sample has roughly 57,000 clones, approximately 93% seen once. The treatment denotes: preoperative locoregional IRX-2 cytokine immunotherapy. The chain carries TRBV6-5 and TRBJ1-4, with D possibly TRBD1 on 5 matching bases. This specimen was taken from a patient treated with IRX-2 immunotherapy. This TCR was sampled from a human donor with breast cancer. CDR3 residues: CASSYSIGERGEKLFF. The CDR3, as DNA: TGTGCCAGCAGTTACTCGATCGGGGAGCGGGGCGAAAAACTGTTTTTT.